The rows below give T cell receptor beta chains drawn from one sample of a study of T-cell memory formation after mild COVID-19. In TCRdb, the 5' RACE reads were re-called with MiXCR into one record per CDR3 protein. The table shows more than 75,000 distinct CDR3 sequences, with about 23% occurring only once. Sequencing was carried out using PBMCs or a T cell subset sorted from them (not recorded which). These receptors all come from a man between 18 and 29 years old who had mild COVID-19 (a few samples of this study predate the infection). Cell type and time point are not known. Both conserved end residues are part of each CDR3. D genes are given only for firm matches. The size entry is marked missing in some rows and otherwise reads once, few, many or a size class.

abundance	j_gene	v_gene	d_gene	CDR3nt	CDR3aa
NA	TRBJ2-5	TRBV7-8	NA	TGTGCCAGCAGCGCAAGGGACCTCATGGGGGAGACCCAGTACTTC	CASSARDLMGETQYF
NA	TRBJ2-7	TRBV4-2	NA	TGTGCCAGCAGCCAAGAGGCAGGGGGGGCCTACGAGCAGTACTTC	CASSQEAGGAYEQYF
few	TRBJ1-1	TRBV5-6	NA	TGTGCCAGCAGCTTTGAAGCTGAAGCTTTCTTT	CASSFEAEAFF
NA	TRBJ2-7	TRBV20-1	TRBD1	TGCAGTGCCCTGACAGGGGGGTCTTACGAGCAGTACTTC	CSALTGGSYEQYF
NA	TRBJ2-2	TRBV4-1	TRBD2	TGCGCCAGCAGCCAAGATAGGCTAGCGGGGGCGCGAGGGGGGTCCGGGGAGCTGTTTTTT	CASSQDRLAGARGGSGELFF
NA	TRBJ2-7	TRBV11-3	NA	TGTGCCAGCAGCTTTAGATCAACCTACGAGCAGTACTTC	CASSFRSTYEQYF
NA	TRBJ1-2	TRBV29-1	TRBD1	TGCAGCGTTCCGCACCGGACAGGGCATGGCTACACCTTC	CSVPHRTGHGYTF
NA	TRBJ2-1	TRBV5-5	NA	TGTGCCAGCAGGAAGGCGGGGTCTTTCCTTACCTACAATGAGCAGTTCTTC	CASRKAGSFLTYNEQFF
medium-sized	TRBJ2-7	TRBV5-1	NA	TGCGCCAGCAGCTTGGAGGGGGTAGAGGGCCACGAGCAGTACTTC	CASSLEGVEGHEQYF
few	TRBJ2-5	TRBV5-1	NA	TGCGCCAGCAGCTTGGAGGACTTCCCGCCGAATCAGCAAGAGACCCAGTACTTC	CASSLEDFPPNQQETQYF
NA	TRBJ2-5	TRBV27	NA	TGTGCCAGCAGTCCAACACTTGGTTGGGGGACCCAGTACTTC	CASSPTLGWGTQYF